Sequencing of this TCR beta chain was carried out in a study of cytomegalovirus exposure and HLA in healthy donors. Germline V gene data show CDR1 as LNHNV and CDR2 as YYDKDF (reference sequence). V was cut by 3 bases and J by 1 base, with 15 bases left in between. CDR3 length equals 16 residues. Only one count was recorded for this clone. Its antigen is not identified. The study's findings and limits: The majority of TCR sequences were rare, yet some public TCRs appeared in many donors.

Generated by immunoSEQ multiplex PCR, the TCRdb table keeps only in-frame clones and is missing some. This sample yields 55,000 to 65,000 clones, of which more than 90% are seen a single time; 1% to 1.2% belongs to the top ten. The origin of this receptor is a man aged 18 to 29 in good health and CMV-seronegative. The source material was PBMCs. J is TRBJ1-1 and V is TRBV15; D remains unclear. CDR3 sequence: CATSRSAGRRNTEAFF. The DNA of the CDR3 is TGTGCCACCAGCAGGTCGGCGGGCCGACGGAACACTGAAGCTTTCTTT. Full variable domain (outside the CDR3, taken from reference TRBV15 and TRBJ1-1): DAMVIQNPRYQVTQFGKPVTLSCSQTLNHNVMYWYQQKSSQAPKLLFHYYDKDFNNEADTPDNFQSRRPNTSFCFLDIRSPGLGDTAMYLCATSRSAGRRNTEAFFGQGTRLTVV.